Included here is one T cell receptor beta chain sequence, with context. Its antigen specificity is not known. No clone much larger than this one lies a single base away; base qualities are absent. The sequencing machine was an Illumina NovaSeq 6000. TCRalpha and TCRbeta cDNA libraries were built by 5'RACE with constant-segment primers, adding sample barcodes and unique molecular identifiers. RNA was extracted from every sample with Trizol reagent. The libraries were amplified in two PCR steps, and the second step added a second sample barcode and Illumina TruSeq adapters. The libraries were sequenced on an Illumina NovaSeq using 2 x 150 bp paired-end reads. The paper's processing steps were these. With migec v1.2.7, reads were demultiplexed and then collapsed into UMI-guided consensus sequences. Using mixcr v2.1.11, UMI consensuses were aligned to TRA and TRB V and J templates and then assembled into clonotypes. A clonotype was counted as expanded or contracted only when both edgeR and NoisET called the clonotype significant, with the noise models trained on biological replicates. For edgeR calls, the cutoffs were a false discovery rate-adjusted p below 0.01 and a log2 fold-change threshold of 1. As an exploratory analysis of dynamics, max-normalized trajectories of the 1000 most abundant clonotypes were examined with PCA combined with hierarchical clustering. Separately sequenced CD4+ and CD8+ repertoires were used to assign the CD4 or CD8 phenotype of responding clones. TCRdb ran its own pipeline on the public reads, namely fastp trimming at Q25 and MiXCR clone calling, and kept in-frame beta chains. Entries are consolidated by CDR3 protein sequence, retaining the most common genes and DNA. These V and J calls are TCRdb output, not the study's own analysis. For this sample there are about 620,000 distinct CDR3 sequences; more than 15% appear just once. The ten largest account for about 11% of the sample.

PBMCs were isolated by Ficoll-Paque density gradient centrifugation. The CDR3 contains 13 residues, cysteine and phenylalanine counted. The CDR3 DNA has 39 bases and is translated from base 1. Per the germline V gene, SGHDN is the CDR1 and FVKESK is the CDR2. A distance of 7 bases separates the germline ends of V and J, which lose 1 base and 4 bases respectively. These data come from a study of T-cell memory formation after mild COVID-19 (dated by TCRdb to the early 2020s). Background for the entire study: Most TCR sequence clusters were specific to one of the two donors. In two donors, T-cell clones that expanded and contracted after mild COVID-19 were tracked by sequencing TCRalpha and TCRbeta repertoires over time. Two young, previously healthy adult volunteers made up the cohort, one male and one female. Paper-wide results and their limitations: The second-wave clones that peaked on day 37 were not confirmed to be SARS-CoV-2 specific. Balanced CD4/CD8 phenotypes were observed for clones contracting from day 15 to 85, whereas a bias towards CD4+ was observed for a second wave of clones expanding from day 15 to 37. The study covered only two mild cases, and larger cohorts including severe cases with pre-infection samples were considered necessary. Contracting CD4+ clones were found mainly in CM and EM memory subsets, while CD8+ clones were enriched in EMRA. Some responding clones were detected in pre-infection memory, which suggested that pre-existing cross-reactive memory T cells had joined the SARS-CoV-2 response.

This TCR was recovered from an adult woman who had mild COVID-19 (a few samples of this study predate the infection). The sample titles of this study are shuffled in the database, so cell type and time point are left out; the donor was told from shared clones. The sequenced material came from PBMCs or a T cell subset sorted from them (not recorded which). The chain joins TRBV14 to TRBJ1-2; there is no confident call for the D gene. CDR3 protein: CASSQGFGYGYTF. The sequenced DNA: TGTGCCAGCAGCCAAGGGTTCGGCTATGGCTACACCTTC.